Below are 29 T cell receptor beta chains sequenced from a single sample in a study of regulatory T cells in long-lasting Graves disease. Specified time point: persistent/refractory GD, antithyroid drugs over 5 years with positive TRAb. Making the TCR library involved RNA that had been extracted from PBMCs. Researchers made TCR beta libraries by using iRepertoire HTBI primers and running Arm-PCR on CDR3 regions. One entry per CDR3 protein results from TCRdb running MiXCR on the multiplex PCR reads. The sample holds 300,000 or so distinct CDR3 sequences, about 19% seen once. Here the sequenced sample was peripheral blood mononuclear cells (PBMCs), taken when the disease was refractory, from a patient treated with antithyroid drugs. Source of these receptors: a female donor with Graves disease.

This clonotype has a handful of counts. This chain connects TRBV29-1 to TRBJ2-2, with 11 bases aligning to TRBD2. The CDR3 extends over 14 amino acids. V shed 6 bases and J 4 bases; nucleotides not matched to a gene: 4. Per germline, CDR1 SQVTM and CDR2 ANQGSEA. CDR3: CSVGTSGATGELFF. The CDR3, as DNA: TGCAGCGTCGGGACTAGCGGTGCCACCGGGGAGCTGTTTTTT.

This clonotype has ten or more counts. V is TRBV12-3 or TRBV12-4 and J is TRBJ1-5; 10 bases agree with TRBD1. This CDR3 is built from 15 residues. V dropped 4 bases and J dropped 9; count of bases not matched to a gene: 9. DNA of the CDR3: TGTGCCAGCAGTTCAAGACAGGGGGCACTTAGGCCCCAGCATTTT. It encodes CASSSRQGALRPQHF.

V usage is TRBV6-2 or TRBV6-3 and J usage is TRBJ1-5, with 10 bases matching TRBD1. Germline values: CDR1 MNHEY, CDR2 SVGEGT. CDR3 size: 21 residues. J gave up 9 bases and V 6 bases, and 29 bases lay outside the gene matches. The CDR3 sequence: CASSQNPGQGNFITAYRPQHF. CDR3 sequence (DNA): TGTGCCAGCAGCCAGAATCCGGGACAGGGGAATTTTATTACGGCGTATCGGCCCCAGCATTTT.

The chain joins TRBV7-9 to TRBJ2-5; 7 nucleotides line up with TRBD2. The germline V gene encodes CDR1 SEHNR and CDR2 FQNEAQ (reference sequence). The CDR3 loop spans 14 amino acids. V lost 4 bases and J lost 3; bases outside the gene matches: 5. CDR3 sequence reads: CASSSVGGEETQYF. In nucleotides, the CDR3 is TGTGCCAGCAGCTCAGTTGGGGGGGAAGAGACCCAGTACTTC. The whole variable domain, filled in from reference TRBV7-9 and TRBJ2-5, reads DTGVSQNPRHKITKRGQNVTFRCDPISEHNRLYWYRQTLGQGPEFLTYFQNEAQLEKSRLLSDRFSAERPKGSFSTLEIQRTEQGDSAMYLCASSSVGGEETQYFGPGTRLLVL.

Ten or more counts support this clonotype. The chain has TRBV2 and TRBJ1-5; no reliable D call. V dropped 5 bases and J dropped 2 bases, with 13 bases sitting between them. This CDR3 has 15 residues. Germline V gene sequence: CDR1 SNHLY, CDR2 FYNNEI. The CDR3 loop reads CASSFTLRGNQPQHF. In DNA, the CDR3 is TGTGCCAGCAGTTTTACTCTGAGGGGCAATCAGCCCCAGCATTTT.

This clonotype was seen more than once but under ten times. J is TRBJ1-5 and V is TRBV29-1; 8 nucleotides match TRBD1. CDR3 length: 13 amino acids. The junction had 8 bases not matched to a gene; V was cut back by 7 bases and J by 6 bases. The germline V gene encodes CDR1 SQVTM and CDR2 ANQGSEA. As DNA, the CDR3 is TGCAGCGCTCAGGGGGCGTACGGTCAGCCCCAGCATTTT. The encoded protein is CSAQGAYGQPQHF.

This clonotype was recorded at least ten times. The chain is built from TRBV12-3 or TRBV12-4 and TRBJ1-5, with 7 bases matching TRBD1. The V segment lost 6 bases and the J segment 4 bases; nucleotides outside the gene matches: 6. This CDR3 spans 14 amino acids. CDR3 region: CASRAGTVNQPQHF. The CDR3 nucleotides read TGTGCCAGCAGGGCGGGGACAGTTAATCAGCCCCAGCATTTT.

This clonotype was seen ten or more times. The chain uses TRBV2 and TRBJ2-2; the D gene is possibly TRBD2 (6 bases). Trimming took off 4 bases at V and 1 base at J, with 10 bases between the two ends. Germline lookup yields CDR1 SNHLY and CDR2 FYNNEI. The CDR3 extends over 15 amino acids. The CDR3 DNA is TGTGCCAGCAGTGCTCCTAGCGAGAACACCGGGGAGCTGTTTTTT. This translates into CASSAPSENTGELFF.

V and J are TRBV20-1 and TRBJ1-6; no firm D call. V was trimmed by 4 bases and J by 5 bases, leaving 12 bases between them. Germline V lookup: CDR1 DFQATT, CDR2 SNEGSKA (reference sequence). The CDR3 sequence is 14 residues long. CDR3 in DNA: TGCAGTGCTAACCCCAGAGGAGATAATTCACCCCTCCACTTT. Its translation: CSANPRGDNSPLHF.

The chain recombines TRBV3-1 with TRBJ2-7; TRBD1 agrees at 8 bases. The CDR3 totals 15 residues. CDR1 is LGHDT and CDR2 is YNNKEL in the germline V gene (reference sequence). J gave up 1 base and V 3 bases, and 5 bases lay outside the gene matches. The CDR3 is CASSHTGQGSYEQYF. The CDR3 DNA follows: TGTGCCAGCAGCCATACTGGACAGGGTTCCTACGAGCAGTACTTC.

This clonotype was seen repeatedly, ten times or more. The chain has TRBV27 and TRBJ2-7; D might be TRBD1 (5 bases). The CDR3 sequence is 15 residues long. Germline loops: CDR1 MNHEY, CDR2 SMNVEV (reference sequence). V dropped 2 bases and J dropped 1 base, with 12 bases sitting between them. The DNA of the CDR3 is TGTGCCAGCAGTTTAAGGGGCACGGTTTCCTACGAGCAGTACTTC. Translating it yields CASSLRGTVSYEQYF.

The genes are TRBV4-1 and TRBJ2-7; the D gene is possibly TRBD1 (5 bases). Deletions cut 3 bases from V and 4 bases from J, with 16 bases between. Germline V gene lookup returns CDR1 MGHRA and CDR2 YSYEKL. The CDR3 consists of 15 residues. For the CDR3, the DNA is TGCGCCAGCAGCCACTCCCAGGGTAACGGTTACGAGCAGTACTTC. Protein sequence: CASSHSQGNGYEQYF.

This clonotype appeared many times. This chain connects TRBV10-3 to TRBJ1-2; 8 nucleotides align to TRBD1. The CDR3 is 13 residues long. V lost 4 bases and J lost 6; bases outside the gene matches: 4. Germline V gene data show CDR1 as ENHRY and CDR2 as SYGVKD. CDR3 sequence reads: CAISVQDRDGYTF. Here the CDR3 DNA reads TGTGCCATCAGTGTGCAGGACAGGGATGGCTACACCTTC.

The chain joins TRBV2 to TRBJ2-7, with TRBD1 matching 10 bases. Trimming at V came to 6 bases and at J to 5 bases, leaving 10 bases not matched to a gene. The germline V gene has CDR1 SNHLY and CDR2 FYNNEI. This CDR3 has 15 residues. This chain's CDR3 is CASSRDRGREHEQYF. The CDR3 region has the DNA TGTGCCAGCAGCCGGGACAGGGGACGGGAACACGAGCAGTACTTC.

The chain joins TRBV30 to TRBJ2-7; 7 nucleotides align to TRBD1. The CDR3 spans 13 residues. With V trimmed by 4 bases and J by 2 bases, 5 bases remained unmatched. Per germline, CDR1 GTSNPN and CDR2 SVGIG (reference sequence). In DNA, the CDR3 is TGTGCCTGGAAAAGGGGGCGAACCTACGAGCAGTACTTC. Its protein is CAWKRGRTYEQYF.

This clonotype was picked up many times. The germline gene is not matched at one end of the junction; a read error may be the cause. The V gene is TRBV6-1, the J gene TRBJ1-6; TRBD1 matches at 9 bases. Germline V gene lookup returns CDR1 MNHNS and CDR2 SASEGT. The CDR3 has 14 amino acids. CDR3 amino acids: CASSGTGTNSPLHF. The CDR3 DNA sequence: TGTGCCAGCAGCGGGACAGGGACTAATTCACCCCTCCATTTT.

This clonotype was seen repeatedly, ten times or more. The CDR3 region is CATSDLRASASTLNTGELFF. In nucleotides, the CDR3 is TGTGCCACCAGTGATTTGAGGGCTAGCGCTTCGACCTTAAACACCGGGGAGCTGTTTTTT. The V gene is TRBV24-1, the J gene TRBJ2-2, with TRBD2 as a possible D gene (6 bases). Trimming took 0 bases from V and 2 from J, leaving 21 bases between them. The CDR3 loop spans 20 amino acids. Germline CDR1 KGHDR, CDR2 SFDVKD.

This clonotype was counted a few times. The genes are TRBV6-9 and TRBJ2-7, with D possibly called TRBD1 or TRBD2 (5 bases each). Trimming removed 3 bases from V and 3 bases from J, with 18 bases in between. The CDR3 has 16 amino acids. Germline loops: CDR1 MNHGY, CDR2 SVAAGI. CDR3 protein: CASSYPRGRSLYEQYF. The CDR3 DNA follows: TGTGCCAGCAGTTACCCCCGGGGCAGATCACTCTACGAGCAGTACTTC.

This clonotype was counted ten times or more. This chain joins TRBV12-3 or TRBV12-4 and TRBJ2-7; D is unclear. The CDR3 loop spans 11 amino acids. Trimming removed 5 bases at V and 3 bases at J, with 5 bases between. DNA for the CDR3: TGTGCCAGCAGTAAAAACTACGAGCAGTACTTC. Translated: CASSKNYEQYF.

With respect to this clonotype: It may be a read error: a sequence one base away is much more abundant. This chain connects TRBV11-2 to TRBJ2-5, with 8 bases fitting TRBD2. The CDR3 length is 15 residues. Germline loops: CDR1 SGHAT, CDR2 FQNNGV. CDR3 amino acids: CATSWASGFQEAQYF. In nucleotides, the CDR3 is TGTGCCACCTCGTGGGCTAGCGGGTTCCAAGAGGCCCAGTACTTC.

The rearrangement uses TRBV7-2 and TRBJ2-5; D not resolved. Trimming shortened V by 5 bases and J by 1 base, and 14 bases separated the two germline ends. Germline CDR1 is SGHTA and CDR2 is FQGNSA. This CDR3 is built from 15 residues. This chain's CDR3 is CASSPRPVSQETQYF. The CDR3 nucleotides read TGTGCCAGCAGCCCTCGACCAGTCTCCCAAGAGACCCAGTACTTC.

A few counts support this clonotype. This chain links TRBV11-2 with TRBJ1-3, with TRBD1 matching 10 bases. CDR3 size: 17 residues. Germline V gene data show CDR1 as SGHAT and CDR2 as FQNNGV. V shed 4 bases and J 3 bases; nucleotides not matched to a gene: 9. The CDR3 DNA follows: TGTGCCAGCAGCTCCCTAAAGACAGGGGGCGGTGGAAACACCATATATTTT. Encoded protein: CASSSLKTGGGGNTIYF.

This clonotype came up a few times. The V call is TRBV11-2, the J call TRBJ1-6; no definite D call. Between the trimmed V and J ends, which lost 1 base and 7 bases, there was a span of 8 bases. Germline CDR1 SGHAT, CDR2 FQNNGV. The CDR3 spans 14 residues. CDR3 sequence: CASSLGNRNSPLHF. The CDR3 nucleotides read TGTGCCAGCAGCTTAGGGAATCGGAATTCACCCCTCCACTTT.

The V call is TRBV5-1, the J call TRBJ2-7, with a weak D call TRBD1 (6 bases). CDR1 SGHRS and CDR2 YFSETQ come from the germline V gene. Trimming cost V 0 bases and J 0 bases, with 28 bases left between them. The CDR3 has 21 amino acids. CDR3 in amino acids: CASSLVGQGSFYPRLSYEQYF. CDR3 DNA: TGCGCCAGCAGCTTGGTAGGGCAGGGGAGCTTTTACCCGCGCCTCTCCTACGAGCAGTACTTC.

V and J are TRBV27 and TRBJ1-2; a weak D match, TRBD1 (5 bases). CDR1 is MNHEY, CDR2 SMNVEV, per germline (reference sequence). V was shortened by 2 bases and J by 4 bases, with 11 bases between the two germline ends. This CDR3 spans 14 amino acids. In nucleotides, the CDR3 is TGTGCCAGCAGTTTAGGGGCCCGTACCTATGGCTACACCTTC. It encodes CASSLGARTYGYTF.

The chain recombines TRBV6-1 with TRBJ1-3, with TRBD1 as a possible D gene (6 bases). The CDR3 length is 14 residues. CDR1 and CDR2 (germline): MNHNS, SASEGT. With 3 bases removed from V and 2 bases from J, the gap between germline ends came to 8 bases. This chain's CDR3 is CASSEGHTGNTIYF. CDR3 nucleotides: TGTGCCAGCAGTGAGGGACATACTGGAAACACCATATATTTT.

The chain combines TRBV5-1 with TRBJ2-5, with D perhaps TRBD2 (5 bases). The CDR3 runs 13 residues. V was pared by 4 bases and J by 7 bases, with 14 bases between. The V gene's germline CDR1 is SGHRS and CDR2 YFSETQ. The CDR3 loop reads CASSRPGEGTQYF. CDR3 bases: TGCGCCAGCAGCCGCCCCGGAGAGGGGACCCAGTACTTC.

This clonotype occurred many times. The rearrangement links TRBV24-1 to TRBJ1-2; D may be TRBD1 (5 bases). Between the trimmed V and J ends, which lost 2 bases and 8 bases, there was a span of 20 bases. In germline, CDR1 is KGHDR, CDR2 SFDVKD. This CDR3 is 16 amino acids long. CDR3 in DNA: TGTGCCACCAGTGATTCCGGGACCCTCACTTCAGGCGGCTACACCTTC. This codes for CATSDSGTLTSGGYTF.

V and J are TRBV2 and TRBJ2-3; D may be TRBD1 (6 bases). CDR1 is SNHLY, CDR2 FYNNEI, per germline. This CDR3 region has 14 residues. Trimming took off 4 bases at V and 5 bases at J, with 13 bases between the two ends. Written as DNA, the CDR3 is TGTGCCAGCAGTGCCTGGCAGGGGAGAGATACGCAGTATTTT. Protein sequence: CASSAWQGRDTQYF.